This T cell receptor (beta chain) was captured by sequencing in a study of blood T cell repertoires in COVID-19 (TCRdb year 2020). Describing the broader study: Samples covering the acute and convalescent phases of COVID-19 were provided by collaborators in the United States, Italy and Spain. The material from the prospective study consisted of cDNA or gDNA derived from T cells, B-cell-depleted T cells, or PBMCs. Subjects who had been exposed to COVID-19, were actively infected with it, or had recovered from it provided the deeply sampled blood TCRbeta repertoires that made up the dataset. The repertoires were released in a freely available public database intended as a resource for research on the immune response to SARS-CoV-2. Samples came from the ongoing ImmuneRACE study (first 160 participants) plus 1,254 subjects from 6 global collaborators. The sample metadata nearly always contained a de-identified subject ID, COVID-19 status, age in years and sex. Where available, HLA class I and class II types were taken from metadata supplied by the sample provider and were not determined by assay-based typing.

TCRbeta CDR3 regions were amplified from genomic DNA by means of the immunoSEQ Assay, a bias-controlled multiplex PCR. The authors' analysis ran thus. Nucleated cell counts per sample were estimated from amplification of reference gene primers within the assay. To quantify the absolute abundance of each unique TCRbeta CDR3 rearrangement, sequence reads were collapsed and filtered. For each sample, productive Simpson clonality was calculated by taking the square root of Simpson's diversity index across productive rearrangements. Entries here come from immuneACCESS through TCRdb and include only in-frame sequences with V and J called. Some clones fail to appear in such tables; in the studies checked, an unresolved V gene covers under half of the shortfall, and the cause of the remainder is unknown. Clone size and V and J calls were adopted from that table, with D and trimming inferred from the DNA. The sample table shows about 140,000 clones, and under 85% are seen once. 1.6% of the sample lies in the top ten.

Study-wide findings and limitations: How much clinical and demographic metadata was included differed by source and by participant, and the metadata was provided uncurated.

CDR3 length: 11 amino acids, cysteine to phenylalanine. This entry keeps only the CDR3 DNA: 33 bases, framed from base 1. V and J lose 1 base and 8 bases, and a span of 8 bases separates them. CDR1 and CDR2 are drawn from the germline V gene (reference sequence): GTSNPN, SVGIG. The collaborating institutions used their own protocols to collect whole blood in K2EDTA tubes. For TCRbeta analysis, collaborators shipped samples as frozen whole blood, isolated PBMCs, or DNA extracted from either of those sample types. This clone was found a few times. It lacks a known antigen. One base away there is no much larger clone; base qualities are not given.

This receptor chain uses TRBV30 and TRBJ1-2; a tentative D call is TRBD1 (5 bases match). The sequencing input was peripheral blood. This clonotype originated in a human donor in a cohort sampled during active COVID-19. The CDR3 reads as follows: CAWSGGAGYTF. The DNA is TGTGCCTGGAGTGGCGGGGCGGGCTACACCTTC.